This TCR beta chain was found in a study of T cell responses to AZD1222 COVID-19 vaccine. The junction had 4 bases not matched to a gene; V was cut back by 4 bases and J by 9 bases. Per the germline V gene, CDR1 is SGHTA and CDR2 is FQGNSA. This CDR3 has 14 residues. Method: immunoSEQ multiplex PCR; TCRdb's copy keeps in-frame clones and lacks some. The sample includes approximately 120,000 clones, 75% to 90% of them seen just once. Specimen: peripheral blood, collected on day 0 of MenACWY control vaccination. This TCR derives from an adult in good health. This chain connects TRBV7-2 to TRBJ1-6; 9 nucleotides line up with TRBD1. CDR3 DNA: TGTGCCAGCAGCTACGGGACAGGGTTTTCACCCCTCCACTTT. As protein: CASSYGTGFSPLHF.